This entry features one TCR beta chain sequence. The data are from a study of T cells in localized non-small cell lung cancer. The V and J ends lost 1 base and 4 bases respectively, with 8 bases between them. CDR1 GTSNPN and CDR2 SVGIG come from the germline V gene (reference sequence). This CDR3 comprises 13 residues. Sequenced by immunoSEQ multiplex PCR; TCRdb stores in-frame clones only, minus some. Found here are 2,000 to 2,500 clones, roughly 30% of them singletons; the top ten hold about 9.5%. The material was lung tumor tissue, obtained before any cancer treatment. The chain is built from TRBV30 and TRBJ2-1; the D gene is possibly TRBD2 (6 bases). The TCR originated in a man aged 40 to 70 with stage III squamous cell lung carcinoma. This CDR3 reads CAWSGRGYNEQFF. For the CDR3, the DNA is TGTGCCTGGAGTGGGCGGGGATACAATGAGCAGTTCTTC.